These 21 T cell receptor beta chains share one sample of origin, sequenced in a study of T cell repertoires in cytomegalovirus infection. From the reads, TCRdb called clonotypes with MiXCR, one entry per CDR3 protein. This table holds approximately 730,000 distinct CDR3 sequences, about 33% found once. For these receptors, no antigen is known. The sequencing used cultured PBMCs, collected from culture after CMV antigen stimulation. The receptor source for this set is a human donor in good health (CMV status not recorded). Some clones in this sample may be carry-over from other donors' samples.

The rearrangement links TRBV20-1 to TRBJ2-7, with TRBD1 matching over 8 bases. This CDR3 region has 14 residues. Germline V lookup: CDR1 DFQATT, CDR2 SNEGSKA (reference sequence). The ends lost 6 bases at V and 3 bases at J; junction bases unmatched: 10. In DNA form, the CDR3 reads TGCAGTGCCTCGGGGACAGGTCGAAACTACGAGCAGTACTTC. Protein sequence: CSASGTGRNYEQYF.

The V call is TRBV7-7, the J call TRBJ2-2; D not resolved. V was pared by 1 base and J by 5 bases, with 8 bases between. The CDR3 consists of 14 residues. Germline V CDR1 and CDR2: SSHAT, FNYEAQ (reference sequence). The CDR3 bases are TGTGCCAGCAGCTTAGGGCGCGATACCGGGGAGCTGTTTTTT. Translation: CASSLGRDTGELFF.

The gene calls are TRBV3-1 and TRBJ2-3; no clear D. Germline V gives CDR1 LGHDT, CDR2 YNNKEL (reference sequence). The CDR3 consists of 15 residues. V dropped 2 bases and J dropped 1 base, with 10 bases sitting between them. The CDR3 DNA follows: TGTGCCAGCAGCCAATTTGGTCCAGGCACAGATACGCAGTATTTT. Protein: CASSQFGPGTDTQYF.

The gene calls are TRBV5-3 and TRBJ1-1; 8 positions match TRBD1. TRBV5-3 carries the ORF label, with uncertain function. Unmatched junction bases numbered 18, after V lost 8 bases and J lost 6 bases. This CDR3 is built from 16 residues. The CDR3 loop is CASTSLGTTGASEAFF. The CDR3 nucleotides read TGTGCCAGCACCTCGCTCGGAACGACAGGGGCCTCTGAAGCTTTCTTT.

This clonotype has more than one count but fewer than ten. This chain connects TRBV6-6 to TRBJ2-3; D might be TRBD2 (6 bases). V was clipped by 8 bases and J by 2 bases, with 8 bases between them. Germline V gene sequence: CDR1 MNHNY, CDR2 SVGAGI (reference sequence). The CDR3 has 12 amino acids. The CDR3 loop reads CASGRTTDTQYF. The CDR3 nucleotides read TGTGCCAGCGGGAGGACCACAGATACGCAGTATTTT.

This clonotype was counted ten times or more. CDR3 nucleotides: TGTGCCAGCAGCTCTGGGACAGGCGACCCTGAAGCTTTCTTT. This sequence encodes CASSSGTGDPEAFF. The genes are TRBV7-9 and TRBJ1-1; 8 bases are a match to TRBD1. The germline CDR1 and CDR2 sequences are SEHNR and FQNEAQ (reference sequence). This CDR3 contains 14 residues. The ends lost 4 bases at V and 6 bases at J; junction bases unmatched: 7.

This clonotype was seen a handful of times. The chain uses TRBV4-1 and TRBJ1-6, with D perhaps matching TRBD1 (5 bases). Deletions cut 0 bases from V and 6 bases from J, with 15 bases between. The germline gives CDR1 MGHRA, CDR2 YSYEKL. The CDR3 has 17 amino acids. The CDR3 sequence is CASSQDKAGGTNSPLHF. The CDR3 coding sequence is TGCGCCAGCAGCCAAGATAAGGCGGGGGGGACTAATTCACCCCTCCACTTT.

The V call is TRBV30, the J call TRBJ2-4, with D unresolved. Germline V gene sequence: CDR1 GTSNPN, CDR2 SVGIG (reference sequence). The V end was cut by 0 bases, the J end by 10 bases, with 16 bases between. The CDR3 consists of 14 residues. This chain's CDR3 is CAWSVRLEPRIQYF. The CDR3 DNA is TGTGCCTGGAGTGTCCGACTTGAACCAAGGATTCAGTACTTC.

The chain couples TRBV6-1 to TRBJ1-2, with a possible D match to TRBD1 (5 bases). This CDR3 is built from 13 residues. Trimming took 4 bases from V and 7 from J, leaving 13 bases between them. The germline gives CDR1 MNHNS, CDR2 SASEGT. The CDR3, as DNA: TGTGCCAGCAGTGGGGAGGCAGGGACTGGCTACACCTTC. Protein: CASSGEAGTGYTF.

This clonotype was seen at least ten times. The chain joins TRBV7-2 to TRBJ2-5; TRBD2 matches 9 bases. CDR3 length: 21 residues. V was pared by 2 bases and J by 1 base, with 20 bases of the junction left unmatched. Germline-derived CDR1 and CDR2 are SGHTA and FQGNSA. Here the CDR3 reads CASSLTVMGYLAGWAQETQYF. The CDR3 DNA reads TGTGCCAGCAGCTTAACAGTGATGGGGTATCTAGCGGGGTGGGCCCAAGAGACCCAGTACTTC.

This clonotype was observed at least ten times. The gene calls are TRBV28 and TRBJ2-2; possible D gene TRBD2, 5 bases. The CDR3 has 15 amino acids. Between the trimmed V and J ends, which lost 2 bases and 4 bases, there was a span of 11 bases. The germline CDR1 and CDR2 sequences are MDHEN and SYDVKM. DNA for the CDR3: TGTGCCAGCAGTTTACCCTCGGGGTTCACCGGGGAGCTGTTTTTT. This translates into CASSLPSGFTGELFF. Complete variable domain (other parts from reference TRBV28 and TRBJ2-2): DVKVTQSSRYLVKRTGEKVFLECVQDMDHENMFWYRQDPGLGLRLIYFSYDVKMKEKGDIPEGYSVSREKKERFSLILESASTNQTSMYLCASSLPSGFTGELFFGEGSRLTVL.

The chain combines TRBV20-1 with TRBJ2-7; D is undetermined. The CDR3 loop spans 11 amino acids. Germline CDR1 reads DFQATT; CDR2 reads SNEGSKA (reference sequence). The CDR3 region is CGWSSDYEQYF. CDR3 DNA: TGCGGGTGGAGTTCCGACTACGAGCAGTACTTC.

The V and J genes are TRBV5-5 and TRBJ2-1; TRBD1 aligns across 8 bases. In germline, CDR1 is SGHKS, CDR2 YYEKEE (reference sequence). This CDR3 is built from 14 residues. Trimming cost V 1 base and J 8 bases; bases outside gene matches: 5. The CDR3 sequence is CASSLSRGPYEQFF. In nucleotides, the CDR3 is TGTGCCAGCAGCTTGAGCAGGGGGCCGTATGAGCAGTTCTTC.

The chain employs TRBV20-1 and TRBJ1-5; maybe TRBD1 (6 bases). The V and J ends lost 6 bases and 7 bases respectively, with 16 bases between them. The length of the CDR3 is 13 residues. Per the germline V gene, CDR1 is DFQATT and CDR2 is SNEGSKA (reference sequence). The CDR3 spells CSASDGQFQPQHF. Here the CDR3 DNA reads TGCAGTGCCTCAGATGGACAGTTCCAGCCCCAGCATTTT.

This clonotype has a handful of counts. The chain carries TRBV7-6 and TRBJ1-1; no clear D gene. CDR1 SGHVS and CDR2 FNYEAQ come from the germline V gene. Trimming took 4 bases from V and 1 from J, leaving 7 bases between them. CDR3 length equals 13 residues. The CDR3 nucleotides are TGTGCCAGCAGCTATAGGACGAACACTGAAGCTTTCTTT. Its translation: CASSYRTNTEAFF.

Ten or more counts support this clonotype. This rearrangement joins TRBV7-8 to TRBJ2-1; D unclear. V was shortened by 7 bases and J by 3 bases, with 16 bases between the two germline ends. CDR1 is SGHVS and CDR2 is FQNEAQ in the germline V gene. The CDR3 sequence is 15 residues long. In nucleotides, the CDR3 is TGTGCCAGCATCCAAGGGCCTGTTGTCTACAATGAGCAGTTCTTC. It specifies CASIQGPVVYNEQFF.

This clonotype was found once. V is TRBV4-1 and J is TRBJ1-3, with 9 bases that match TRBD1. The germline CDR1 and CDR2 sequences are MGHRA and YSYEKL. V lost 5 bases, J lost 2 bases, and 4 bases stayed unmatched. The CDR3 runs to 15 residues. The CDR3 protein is CASSNRDRAGNTIYF. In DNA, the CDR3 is TGCGCCAGCAGCAACAGGGACAGGGCTGGAAACACCATATATTTT.

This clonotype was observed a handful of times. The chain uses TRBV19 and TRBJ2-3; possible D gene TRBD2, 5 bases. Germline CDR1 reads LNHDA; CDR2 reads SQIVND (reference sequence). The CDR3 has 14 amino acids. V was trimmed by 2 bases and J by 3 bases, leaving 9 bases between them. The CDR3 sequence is CASSIPSWTDTQYF. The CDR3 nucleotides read TGTGCCAGTAGTATACCTAGCTGGACAGATACGCAGTATTTT.

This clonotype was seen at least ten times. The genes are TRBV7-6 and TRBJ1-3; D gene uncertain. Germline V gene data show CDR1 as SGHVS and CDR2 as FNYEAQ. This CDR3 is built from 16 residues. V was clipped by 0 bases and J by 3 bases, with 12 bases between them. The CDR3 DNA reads TGTGCCAGCAGCTTAGCGGCACCGTCTTATGGAAACACCATATATTTT. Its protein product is CASSLAAPSYGNTIYF.

CDR3 nucleotides: TGTGCCACCAAGTCCGGAAAGTACCAAGAGACCCAGTACTTC. Encoded protein: CATKSGKYQETQYF. V is TRBV6-1 and J is TRBJ2-5; D not certain. Germline CDR1 reads MNHNS; CDR2 reads SASEGT. V was pared by 10 bases and J by 0 bases, with 15 bases between. The CDR3 is made up of 14 amino acids.

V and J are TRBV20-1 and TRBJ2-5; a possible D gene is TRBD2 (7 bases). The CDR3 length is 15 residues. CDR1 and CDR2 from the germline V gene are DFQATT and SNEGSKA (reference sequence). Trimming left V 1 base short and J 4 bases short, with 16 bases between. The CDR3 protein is CSARVNREGGETQYF. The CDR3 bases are TGCAGTGCTAGAGTAAACAGGGAGGGAGGAGAGACCCAGTACTTC.